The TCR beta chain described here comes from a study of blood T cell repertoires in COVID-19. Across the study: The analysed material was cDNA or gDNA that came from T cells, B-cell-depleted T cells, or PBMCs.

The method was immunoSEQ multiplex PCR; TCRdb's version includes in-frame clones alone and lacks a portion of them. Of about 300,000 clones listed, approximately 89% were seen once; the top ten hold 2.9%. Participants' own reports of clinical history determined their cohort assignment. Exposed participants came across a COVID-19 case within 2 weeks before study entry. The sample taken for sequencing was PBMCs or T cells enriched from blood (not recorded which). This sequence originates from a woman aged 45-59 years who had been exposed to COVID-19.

The CDR3 DNA follows: TGTGCCAGTAGTGAGCAGGTTAGCAATCAGCCCCAGCATTTT. Translated: CASSEQVSNQPQHF. The rearrangement joins TRBV19 to TRBJ1-5; no reliable D call. This CDR3 contains 14 residues. The V gene's germline CDR1 is LNHDA and CDR2 SQIVND (reference sequence). Trimming left V 5 bases short and J 0 bases short, with 8 bases between.